The T cell receptor beta chain under discussion was sequenced for a study of blood T cell repertoires in COVID-19. Using immunoSEQ multiplex PCR, the repertoire was profiled, and TCRdb retains in-frame clones only, with some absent. The table shows 150,000 or so clones, with around 80% occurring only once. The V and J ends lost 3 bases and 2 bases respectively, with 12 bases between them. CDR1 and CDR2 (germline): LNHDA, SQIVND (reference sequence). The CDR3 has 15 residues. The receptor's source is a man aged 50 or older who had recovered from COVID-19. Sequencing was done on a sample of PBMCs or T cells enriched from blood (not recorded which). The chain has TRBV19 and TRBJ2-3; TRBD2 is a possible D gene (6 bases). The CDR3 spells CASSISLALTDTQYF. For the CDR3, the DNA is TGTGCCAGTAGTATTAGCCTAGCGCTCACAGATACGCAGTATTTT.